This is a list of T cell receptor beta chains from one sample in a study of shared clonotypes between healthy human individuals. The table came from immunoSEQ multiplex PCR; TCRdb's copy has only in-frame clones and leaves some out. This table holds over 800,000 clones, 92% found once. Sequencing was done on a sample of naive CD8+ T cells sorted from blood. The receptors derive from a young man in good health. Both conserved end residues are part of each CDR3. D genes are given only for firm matches. Where a row states a size, it is once, few, many or the class of an expanded clone; other rows omit it.

TRBV5-6	NA	once	TRBJ2-4	CASSLESTENIQYF	TGTGCCAGCAGCTTGGAGTCGACGGAAAACATTCAGTACTTC
TRBV19	NA	NA	TRBJ2-1	CASSTDSDPFLNEQFF	TGTGCCAGTAGTACCGACAGCGACCCCTTTCTCAATGAGCAGTTCTTC
TRBV16	TRBD2	few	TRBJ2-7	CASSRDSGPAYEQYF	TGTGCCAGCAGCCGCGATAGCGGGCCAGCCTACGAGCAGTACTTC
TRBV27	TRBD1	NA	TRBJ1-5	CASSPGTGNQPQHF	TGTGCCAGCAGTCCCGGGACAGGTAATCAGCCCCAGCATTTT
TRBV29-1	TRBD1	NA	TRBJ1-2	CSVPGQGYGYTF	TGCAGCGTGCCGGGACAGGGGTATGGCTACACCTTC
TRBV7-9	TRBD1	NA	TRBJ1-4	CASSSGQGGEKLFF	TGTGCCAGCAGCAGCGGACAGGGTGGAGAAAAACTGTTTTTT
TRBV4-1	NA	NA	TRBJ2-1	CASSQATGPELGKQFF	TGCGCCAGCAGCCAAGCAACTGGACCCGAGCTCGGGAAGCAGTTCTTC
TRBV27	NA	once	TRBJ2-3	CASSFSPSSPSQYF	TGTGCCAGCAGTTTCTCGCCTAGCAGCCCATCGCAGTATTTT
TRBV27	TRBD1	NA	TRBJ1-5	CASSYRGTYSNQPQHF	TGTGCCAGCAGTTACAGGGGGACCTATAGCAATCAGCCCCAGCATTTT
TRBV28	NA	NA	TRBJ2-7	CASSSRVVPYEQYF	TGTGCCAGCAGTTCCCGGGTCGTCCCCTACGAGCAGTACTTC
TRBV27	TRBD2	NA	TRBJ2-5	CASSLSPSGITTQYF	TGTGCCAGCAGTTTATCGCCTAGCGGCATAACGACCCAGTACTTC
TRBV6-1	NA	NA	TRBJ1-1	CASSAGAGRTEAFF	TGTGCCAGCAGCGCAGGGGCAGGGAGGACTGAAGCTTTCTTT
TRBV7-7	NA	NA	TRBJ1-4	CASSVGRGEKLFF	TGTGCCAGCAGCGTTGGCCGGGGGGAAAAACTGTTTTTT
TRBV19	TRBD2	NA	TRBJ2-7	CASSTLSSGSGHEQYF	TGTGCCAGTAGTACTTTATCTAGCGGTTCAGGCCACGAGCAGTACTTC
TRBV7-6	TRBD2	NA	TRBJ2-7	CASSLLAGDSEGYDEQYF	TGTGCCAGCAGCCTGCTAGCGGGAGATTCAGAGGGATACGACGAGCAGTACTTC
TRBV6-5	TRBD1	NA	TRBJ1-5	CASTTDRERGQPQHF	TGTGCCAGCACCACCGACAGGGAACGGGGTCAGCCCCAGCATTTT
TRBV2	TRBD2	NA	TRBJ2-1	CASSAGGLAGGPSHEQFF	TGTGCCAGCAGTGCCGGAGGACTAGCGGGAGGACCCTCGCATGAGCAGTTCTTC
TRBV11-2	NA	NA	TRBJ2-7	CASSFVQRSPYEQYF	TGTGCCAGCAGCTTTGTACAGCGGAGCCCCTACGAGCAGTACTTC
TRBV7-3	TRBD2	NA	TRBJ2-2	CASRRTSGSTGELFF	TGTGCCAGCAGACGTACTAGCGGGAGCACCGGGGAGCTGTTTTTT
TRBV15	NA	few	TRBJ2-7	CATSSRVDGAYEQYF	TGTGCCACCAGCAGCAGGGTTGACGGGGCCTACGAGCAGTACTTC
TRBV6-1	NA	NA	TRBJ2-7	CASSPRDTAYEQYF	TGTGCCAGCAGTCCCCGGGACACGGCCTACGAGCAGTACTTC
TRBV7-9	NA	NA	TRBJ2-1	CASSLEDNEQFF	TGTGCCAGCAGCTTAGAAGACAATGAGCAGTTCTTC
TRBV7-9	NA	NA	TRBJ2-3	CASSLAPTDTQYF	TGTGCCAGCAGCTTAGCACCCACAGATACGCAGTATTTT
TRBV19	NA	NA	TRBJ1-2	CASSTPSNRKTYGYTF	TGTGCCAGTAGTACACCTTCAAATCGAAAGACCTATGGCTACACCTTC
TRBV29-1	TRBD1	NA	TRBJ2-1	CSESSGSTPGGNEQFF	TGCAGCGAGAGCTCAGGGAGCACCCCAGGGGGCAATGAGCAGTTCTTC
TRBV7-9	NA	NA	TRBJ1-4	CASSLTRTNEKLFF	TGTGCCAGCAGCTTAACCAGGACTAATGAAAAACTGTTTTTT
TRBV6-5	TRBD2	once	TRBJ2-3	CASSYGGLASTDTQYF	TGTGCCAGCAGTTACGGGGGACTAGCGAGCACAGATACGCAGTATTTT
TRBV11-2	NA	NA	TRBJ2-5	CASSSLTRDQETQYF	TGTGCCAGCAGCTCCTTAACGCGGGACCAAGAGACCCAGTACTTC
TRBV5-4	TRBD2	once	TRBJ2-7	CASSLAERGSSYEQYF	TGTGCCAGCAGCTTGGCCGAGCGGGGTAGCTCCTACGAGCAGTACTTC